The 24 T cell receptor beta chains listed next were all sequenced from one sample in a study of blood T cell repertoires in COVID-19 (dated by TCRdb to the early 2020s). Library construction relied on the immunoSEQ multiplex PCR assay. TCRdb carries this immuneACCESS record with in-frame sequences only. Its versions omit some clonotypes, under half of them owing to an unresolved V gene in the studies checked, with the rest unexplained. This sample has under 200,000 clones in its table, and approximately 79% of those were observed once. Roughly 17% of the sample is held by the ten biggest clonotypes. The sample comprised peripheral blood. These receptor sequences come from a man between 60 and 75 years old with active or convalescent COVID-19.

The chain links TRBV5-1 to TRBJ2-3; 12 bases match TRBD2. There are 18 residues in the CDR3. CDR1 is SGHRS and CDR2 is YFSETQ in the germline V gene. V dropped 2 bases and J dropped 3; count of bases not matched to a gene: 10. CDR3 coding DNA: TGCGCCAGCAGCTTAGCGTTACTAGCGGGGGGAGGTACAGATACGCAGTATTTT. The encoded protein is CASSLALLAGGGTDTQYF.

In its sample, this clone was seen once. This chain's CDR3 is CASRKTGTASSYEQYF. The CDR3 DNA follows: TGCGCCAGCAGGAAGACCGGGACAGCGAGCTCCTACGAGCAGTACTTC. The gene calls are TRBV5-1 and TRBJ2-7; 7 bases are shared with TRBD1. CDR1 is SGHRS, CDR2 YFSETQ, per germline. This CDR3 spans 16 amino acids. V dropped 5 bases and J dropped 0; count of bases not matched to a gene: 11.

The chain combines TRBV7-7 with TRBJ2-1, with D perhaps TRBD2 (6 bases). The CDR3 contains 17 residues. V lost 5 bases and J lost 0, with 17 bases in between. From germline, CDR1 is SSHAT and CDR2 FNYEAQ (reference sequence). The CDR3 loop is CASSLRERISSYNEQFF. The CDR3 DNA reads as TGTGCCAGCAGCCTCCGGGAGCGGATAAGCTCCTACAATGAGCAGTTCTTC. Complete variable domain (other parts from reference TRBV7-7 and TRBJ2-1): GAGVSQSPRYKVTKRGQDVTLRCDPISSHATLYWYQQALGQGPEFLTYFNYEAQPDKSGLPSDRFSAERPEGSISTLTIQRTEQRDSAMYRCASSLRERISSYNEQFFGPGTRLTVL.

This clone was observed once. The chain joins TRBV30 to TRBJ2-1; 8 positions agree with TRBD2. V gave up 2 bases and J gave up 6 bases; unmatched junction bases: 3. There are 13 residues in the CDR3. Germline V gene sequence: CDR1 GTSNPN, CDR2 SVGIG (reference sequence). The DNA for the CDR3 is TGTGCCTGGAGTTCCGGGACTAGCAATGAGCAGTTCTTC. Residues: CAWSSGTSNEQFF.

The V and J genes are TRBV10-3 and TRBJ2-2; D possibly corresponds to TRBD2 (5 bases). Germline V gene lookup returns CDR1 ENHRY and CDR2 SYGVKD. V lost 3 bases and J 7 bases, leaving 15 bases between the germline ends. The CDR3 extends over 15 amino acids. The CDR3 sequence: CAISEFRGPNGELFF. In DNA, the CDR3 is TGTGCCATCAGTGAATTTAGAGGGCCAAACGGGGAGCTGTTTTTT.

This rearrangement joins TRBV5-1 to TRBJ2-7, with TRBD2 identical over 11 bases. V shed 3 bases and J 2 bases; nucleotides not matched to a gene: 4. Germline CDR1 and CDR2: SGHRS and YFSETQ. This CDR3 is built from 15 residues. The CDR3 is CASSSTSGSTYEQYF. CDR3 DNA: TGCGCCAGCAGCTCAACTAGCGGGAGCACCTACGAGCAGTACTTC. Looking up the rest from reference TRBV5-1 and TRBJ2-7 gives the full variable domain: KAGVTQTPRYLIKTRGQQVTLSCSPISGHRSVSWYQQTPGQGLQFLFEYFSETQRNKGNFPGRFSGRQFSNSRSEMNVSTLELGDSALYLCASSSTSGSTYEQYFGPGTRLTVT.

The CDR3: CASSVVGGIGGTEAFF. In nucleotides, the CDR3 is TGTGCCAGCAGCGTAGTAGGGGGAATTGGGGGCACTGAAGCTTTCTTT. The J gene is TRBJ1-1, the V gene TRBV9, with a weak D call TRBD1 (6 bases). V dropped 0 bases and J dropped 4 bases, with 16 bases sitting between them. The CDR3 covers 16 residues. The germline V gene has CDR1 SGDLS and CDR2 YYNGEE.

The chain carries TRBV29-1 and TRBJ1-2; unclear D gene. Germline CDR1 is SQVTM and CDR2 is ANQGSEA. Trimming removed 4 bases at V and 4 bases at J, with 10 bases between. The CDR3 contains 12 residues. CDR3 DNA: TGCAGCGTTGGGCCAAAACCCTATGGCTACACCTTC. Amino acid sequence: CSVGPKPYGYTF.

The chain joins TRBV7-9 to TRBJ2-7; no clear D gene. CDR1 and CDR2 (germline): SEHNR, FQNEAQ (reference sequence). There are 12 residues in the CDR3. V was trimmed by 7 bases and J by 4 bases, leaving 11 bases between them. The CDR3 DNA is TGTGCCAGCACCCGCAGAGGTTACGAGCAGTACTTC. As protein: CASTRRGYEQYF. Looking up the rest from reference TRBV7-9 and TRBJ2-7 gives the full variable domain: DTGVSQNPRHKITKRGQNVTFRCDPISEHNRLYWYRQTLGQGPEFLTYFQNEAQLEKSRLLSDRFSAERPKGSFSTLEIQRTEQGDSAMYLCASTRRGYEQYFGPGTRLTVT.

The chain joins TRBV11-2 to TRBJ2-1; 7 bases are a match to TRBD2. CDR1 is SGHAT and CDR2 is FQNNGV in the germline V gene. The CDR3 loop spans 14 amino acids. V lost 0 bases, J lost 10 bases, and 6 bases stayed unmatched. CDR3 DNA sequence: TGTGCCAGCAGCTTAGATCCCCAGCGGGACGAGCAGTTCTTC. It encodes CASSLDPQRDEQFF. Filled out from reference TRBV11-2 and TRBJ2-1, the complete variable domain reads EAGVAQSPRYKIIEKRQSVAFWCNPISGHATLYWYQQILGQGPKLLIQFQNNGVVDDSQLPKDRFSAERLKGVDSTLKIQPAKLEDSAVYLCASSLDPQRDEQFFGPGTRLTVL.

This chain uses TRBV30 with TRBJ2-1, with D perhaps matching TRBD2 (6 bases). This CDR3 spans 13 amino acids. Germline V gene data show CDR1 as GTSNPN and CDR2 as SVGIG (reference sequence). Trimming removed 5 bases at V and 5 bases at J, with 13 bases between. For the CDR3, the DNA is TGTGCCTGGGGCAGGAGGGTTGACAATGAGCAGTTCTTC. Residues: CAWGRRVDNEQFF.

The chain has TRBV12-3 or TRBV12-4 and TRBJ1-2; D is unclear. The CDR3 runs 13 residues. The V gene lost 3 bases and the J gene lost 3 bases, with 8 bases spanning the gap. CDR3 nucleotide sequence: TGTGCCAGCAGTTTGAGAGAGGACTATGGCTACACCTTC. Protein sequence: CASSLREDYGYTF.

Turning to this clone: Other DNA sequences in this sample translate to the same CDR3. The chain employs TRBV19 and TRBJ2-7; D is unclear. This CDR3 has 13 amino acids. CDR1 and CDR2 (germline): LNHDA, SQIVND (reference sequence). V was clipped by 1 base and J by 3 bases, with 7 bases between them. The CDR3 protein is CASSIGADYEQYF. The DNA of the CDR3 is TGTGCCAGTAGTATAGGGGCAGACTACGAGCAGTACTTC.

This chain connects TRBV7-9 to TRBJ2-7; TRBD1 matches 8 bases. J gave up 2 bases and V 3 bases, and 6 bases lay outside the gene matches. This CDR3 is built from 15 residues. Germline values: CDR1 SEHNR, CDR2 FQNEAQ (reference sequence). The CDR3 reads CASSFNRGATYEQYF. CDR3 in DNA: TGTGCCAGCAGCTTCAACAGGGGGGCTACCTACGAGCAGTACTTC.

The CDR3 DNA reads as TGTGCCAGCAGCGTAGAGGCAGAGAGGAGCTATGGCTACACCTTC. It encodes CASSVEAERSYGYTF. The chain uses TRBV9 and TRBJ1-2; D is unresolved. Germline CDR1 reads SGDLS; CDR2 reads YYNGEE. The V gene lost 0 bases and the J gene lost 4 bases, with 13 bases spanning the gap. The CDR3 has 15 amino acids. Filled out from reference TRBV9 and TRBJ1-2, the complete variable domain reads DSGVTQTPKHLITATGQRVTLRCSPRSGDLSVYWYQQSLDQGLQFLIQYYNGEERAKGNILERFSAQQFPDLHSELNLSSLELGDSALYFCASSVEAERSYGYTFGSGTRLTVV.

This clone has a handful of counts. The V call is TRBV5-1, the J call TRBJ1-5, with unresolved D. V shed 1 base and J shed 3 bases, with 8 bases lying between them. CDR1 and CDR2 from the germline V gene are SGHRS and YFSETQ. This CDR3 has 14 amino acids. The CDR3 nucleotides read TGCGCCAGCAGCTTGTCGGGGTCCAATCAGCCCCAGCATTTT. Protein: CASSLSGSNQPQHF. The whole variable domain, filled in from reference TRBV5-1 and TRBJ1-5, reads KAGVTQTPRYLIKTRGQQVTLSCSPISGHRSVSWYQQTPGQGLQFLFEYFSETQRNKGNFPGRFSGRQFSNSRSEMNVSTLELGDSALYLCASSLSGSNQPQHFGDGTRLSIL.

V is TRBV19 and J is TRBJ2-5; D is possibly TRBD1 (5 bases). The CDR3 totals 13 residues. Germline V lookup: CDR1 LNHDA, CDR2 SQIVND (reference sequence). V was shortened by 3 bases and J by 4 bases, with 9 bases between the two germline ends. The CDR3 reads CASSIQGTETQYF. CDR3 sequence (DNA): TGTGCCAGTAGTATCCAGGGCACAGAGACCCAGTACTTC.

The rearrangement uses TRBV27 and TRBJ2-1; 7 positions match TRBD2. V was pared by 7 bases and J by 4 bases, with 10 bases of the junction left unmatched. The CDR3 length is 15 residues. The germline CDR1 and CDR2 sequences are MNHEY and SMNVEV (reference sequence). CDR3 nucleotide sequence: TGTGCCAGCACCTCTGTGCGGGAGCGGTACAATGAGCAGTTCTTC. The encoded protein is CASTSVRERYNEQFF.

This clone was recorded only once. The rearrangement joins TRBV27 to TRBJ2-2, with 10 bases identical to TRBD1. The germline V gene encodes CDR1 MNHEY and CDR2 SMNVEV (reference sequence). This CDR3 is 16 amino acids long. V shed 5 bases and J 5 bases; nucleotides not matched to a gene: 8. CDR3 region: CASSLRDRGLTGELFF. The CDR3, as DNA: TGTGCCAGCAGTCTCCGGGACAGGGGACTGACCGGGGAGCTGTTTTTT.

The chain employs TRBV5-1 and TRBJ2-4; 9 nucleotides agree with TRBD1. After removal of 1 base from V and 9 bases from J, the junction contained 8 bases not matched to a gene. This CDR3 spans 15 amino acids. Germline V gives CDR1 SGHRS, CDR2 YFSETQ. The CDR3 spells CASSLRTGEDGIQYF. In DNA, the CDR3 is TGCGCCAGCAGCTTGAGGACAGGGGAGGACGGCATTCAGTACTTC.

This clone has a single count. The gene calls are TRBV7-2 and TRBJ2-1; 9 nucleotides agree with TRBD2. V was pared by 1 base and J by 7 bases, with 5 bases of the junction left unmatched. The CDR3 is 15 residues long. In germline, CDR1 is SGHTA, CDR2 FQGNSA. CDR3 DNA sequence: TGTGCCAGCAGCTTAGGCGGGAGGGCCCAGAATGAGCAGTTCTTC. It yields the protein CASSLGGRAQNEQFF.

The gene calls are TRBV7-6 and TRBJ2-5, with a weak D call TRBD2 (6 bases). The V gene lost 2 bases and the J gene lost 5 bases, with 9 bases spanning the gap. From germline, CDR1 is SGHVS and CDR2 FNYEAQ. The CDR3 sequence is 13 residues long. This CDR3 is CASSLPGVETQYF. The CDR3 DNA follows: TGTGCCAGCAGCTTACCGGGGGTGGAGACCCAGTACTTC.

The chain carries TRBV18 and TRBJ2-3; no firm D call. With 6 bases removed from V and 4 bases from J, the gap between germline ends came to 20 bases. Germline CDR1 and CDR2: KGHSH and LQKENI. CDR3 length: 16 amino acids. CDR3 amino acids: CASSPRVPPPPDTQYF. In DNA form, the CDR3 reads TGTGCCAGCTCGCCCCGGGTCCCACCACCGCCAGATACGCAGTATTTT. Full variable domain (remainder filled in from reference TRBV18 and TRBJ2-3): NAGVMQNPRHLVRRRGQEARLRCSPMKGHSHVYWYRQLPEEGLKFMVYLQKENIIDESGMPKERFSAEFPKEGPSILRIQQVVRGDSAAYFCASSPRVPPPPDTQYFGPGTRLTVL.

The chain recombines TRBV12-5 with TRBJ2-7; 8 nucleotides match TRBD1. V gave up 3 bases and J gave up 4 bases; unmatched junction bases: 2. Per the germline V gene, CDR1 is LGHNT and CDR2 is FRNRAP. CDR3 length equals 13 residues. CDR3 region: CASGFGQGYEQYF. DNA of the CDR3: TGTGCTAGTGGTTTCGGACAGGGTTACGAGCAGTACTTC.